Shown below are 13 T cell receptor beta chains from a single sample sequenced in a study of blood T cell repertoires in COVID-19. Assay: immunoSEQ multiplex PCR; the TCRdb copy retains only in-frame clones and omits some. The sample consists of 250,000 to 300,000 clones, approximately 81% of them appearing once. The source material was peripheral blood. These receptors originate from a woman in her sixties with active or convalescent COVID-19.

The chain recombines TRBV6-5 with TRBJ1-1; TRBD1 is a possible D gene (6 bases). Trimming took off 4 bases at V and 4 bases at J, with 10 bases between the two ends. The CDR3 runs 13 residues. CDR1 is MNHEY, CDR2 SVGAGI, per germline. CDR3 sequence reads: CASSLTGSTEAFF. The CDR3 DNA is TGTGCCAGCAGTTTAACAGGGAGCACTGAAGCTTTCTTT.

This clone was seen more than once but under ten times. V gene TRBV19 combines with J gene TRBJ1-2; D remains unclear. The CDR3 runs 12 residues. Germline V gene sequence: CDR1 LNHDA, CDR2 SQIVND (reference sequence). V shed 2 bases and J shed 6 bases, with 7 bases lying between them. The CDR3 loop reads CASSITGNGYTF. The CDR3 DNA reads as TGTGCCAGTAGTATAACGGGGAATGGCTACACCTTC.

The chain couples TRBV29-1 to TRBJ1-1; 11 bases fit TRBD1. The CDR3 is 10 amino acids. The V gene end was trimmed by 7 bases and the J gene end by 14 bases; junction bases not matched to a gene: 6. Germline CDR1 SQVTM, CDR2 ANQGSEA. As DNA, the CDR3 is TGCAGCGATATGGACAGGGGGCGATTCTTT. Encoded protein: CSDMDRGRFF.

V usage is TRBV7-2 and J usage is TRBJ1-1, with 9 bases fitting TRBD1. Per germline, CDR1 SGHTA and CDR2 FQGNSA. This CDR3 contains 14 residues. Trimming at V came to 7 bases and at J to 5 bases, leaving 8 bases not matched to a gene. CDR3 in amino acids: CASTETGGNTEAFF. The CDR3 bases are TGTGCCAGCACCGAGACAGGGGGTAATACTGAAGCTTTCTTT.

The V call is TRBV6-5, the J call TRBJ1-4; D gene ambiguous. The CDR3 has 14 residues. Germline V gives CDR1 MNHEY, CDR2 SVGAGI. V lost 5 bases, J lost 3 bases, and 10 bases lay in between. The CDR3 sequence is CASSKTSSNEKLFF. The CDR3 nucleotides are TGTGCCAGCAGTAAGACAAGTTCTAATGAAAAACTGTTTTTT.

This clone appeared once. The CDR3 DNA is TGTGCCAGCAGCGGAGCGGGGGTCTCCTACAATGAGCAGTTCTTC. Translating it yields CASSGAGVSYNEQFF. This chain uses TRBV9 with TRBJ2-1; 8 bases are a match to TRBD2. V trimming: 3 bases; J trimming: 0 bases; junction bases outside the gene matches: 2. This CDR3 contains 15 residues. The germline CDR1 and CDR2 sequences are SGDLS and YYNGEE.

This chain connects TRBV6-5 to TRBJ2-7; perhaps TRBD1 as D (6 bases). Trimming pared 5 bases from V and 0 bases from J, leaving 14 bases between. CDR1 is MNHEY, CDR2 SVGAGI, per germline. The CDR3 has 15 amino acids. The CDR3: CASSKQGWDSYEQYF. DNA for the CDR3: TGTGCCAGCAGTAAACAGGGATGGGACTCCTACGAGCAGTACTTC.

The gene calls are TRBV29-1 and TRBJ2-5; 8 bases are shared with TRBD1. Germline V gives CDR1 SQVTM, CDR2 ANQGSEA. The CDR3 has 11 amino acids. V gave up 8 bases and J gave up 5 bases; unmatched junction bases: 4. The CDR3 DNA is TGCAGCATGGACAGGGCTGAGACCCAGTACTTC. Translated: CSMDRAETQYF.

This chain joins TRBV4-2 and TRBJ1-2; TRBD1 aligns across 7 bases. V dropped 1 base and J dropped 4; count of bases not matched to a gene: 12. CDR3 length: 17 residues. Germline CDR1 is LGHNA and CDR2 is YNFKEQ. The CDR3 spells CASSQAAGQGGSYGYTF. CDR3 coding DNA: TGTGCCAGCAGCCAAGCCGCCGGGCAGGGGGGTAGCTATGGCTACACCTTC.

The chain couples TRBV25-1 to TRBJ1-1; D ambiguous. Looked up from germline, CDR1 is MGHDK and CDR2 is SYGVNS. This CDR3 contains 11 residues. V lost 3 bases and J 5 bases, leaving 4 bases between the germline ends. The CDR3 region is CASSDRTEAFF. Written as DNA, the CDR3 is TGTGCCAGCAGTGACAGGACTGAAGCTTTCTTT. Based on the CDR3 plus reference TRBV25-1 and TRBJ1-1, the full variable domain is EADIYQTPRYLVIGTGKKITLECSQTMGHDKMYWYQQDPGMELHLIHYSYGVNSTEKGDLSSESTVSRIRTEHFPLTLESARPSHTSQYLCASSDRTEAFFGQGTRLTVV.

The chain is built from TRBV11-1 and TRBJ2-7, with 7 bases aligning to TRBD1. V was pared by 5 bases and J by 4 bases, with 11 bases of the junction left unmatched. This CDR3 is 15 amino acids long. CDR1 and CDR2 (germline): SGHAT, FQDESV (reference sequence). CDR3 bases: TGTGCCAGCAGCGATGTACAGGGGCCTGTTTACGAGCAGTACTTC. Its translation is CASSDVQGPVYEQYF.

The chain couples TRBV10-2 to TRBJ2-2; 10 positions agree with TRBD2. Germline V lookup: CDR1 WSHSY, CDR2 SAAADI. Unmatched junction bases numbered 2, after V lost 6 bases and J lost 4 bases. The length of the CDR3 is 14 residues. In DNA, the CDR3 is TGCGCCAGCAGACTAGCGGGGCCCACCGGGGAGCTGTTTTTT. This codes for CASRLAGPTGELFF.

This chain connects TRBV7-9 to TRBJ1-4; 8 bases line up with TRBD1. CDR1 SEHNR and CDR2 FQNEAQ come from the germline V gene (reference sequence). Trimming took 5 bases from V and 4 from J; bases not matched to a gene: 9. This CDR3 has 16 residues. CDR3 loop: CASSNPYRGVNEKLFF. In nucleotides, the CDR3 is TGTGCCAGCAGCAATCCTTACAGGGGGGTTAATGAAAAACTGTTTTTT.